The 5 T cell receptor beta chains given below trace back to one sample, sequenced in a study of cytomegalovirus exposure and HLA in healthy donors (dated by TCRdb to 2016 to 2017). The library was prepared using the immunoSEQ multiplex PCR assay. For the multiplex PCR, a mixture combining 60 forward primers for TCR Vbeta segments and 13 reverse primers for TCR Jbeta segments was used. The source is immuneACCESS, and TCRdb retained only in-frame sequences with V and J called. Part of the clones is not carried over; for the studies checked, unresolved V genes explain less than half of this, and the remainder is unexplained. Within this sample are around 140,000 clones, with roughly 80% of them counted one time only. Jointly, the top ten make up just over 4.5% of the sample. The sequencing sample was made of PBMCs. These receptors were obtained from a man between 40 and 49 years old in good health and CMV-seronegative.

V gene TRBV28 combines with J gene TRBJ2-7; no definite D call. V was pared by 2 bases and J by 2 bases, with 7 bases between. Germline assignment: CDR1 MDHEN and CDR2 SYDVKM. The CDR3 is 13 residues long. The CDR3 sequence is CASSLRRPYEQYF. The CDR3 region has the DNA TGTGCCAGCAGTTTAAGGCGGCCCTACGAGCAGTACTTC.

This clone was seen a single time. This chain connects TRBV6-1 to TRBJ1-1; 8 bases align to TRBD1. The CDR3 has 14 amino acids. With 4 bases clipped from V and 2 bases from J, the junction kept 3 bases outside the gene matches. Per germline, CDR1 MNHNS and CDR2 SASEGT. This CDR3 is CASSVDRGNTEAFF. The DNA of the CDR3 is TGTGCCAGCAGTGTCGACAGGGGTAACACTGAAGCTTTCTTT.

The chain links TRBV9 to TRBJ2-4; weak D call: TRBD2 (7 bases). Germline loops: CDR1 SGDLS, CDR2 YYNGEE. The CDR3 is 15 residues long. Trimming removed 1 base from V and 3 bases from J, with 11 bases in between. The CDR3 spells CASSVQGRDKNIQYF. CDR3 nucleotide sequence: TGTGCCAGCAGCGTACAGGGGAGGGACAAAAACATTCAGTACTTC.

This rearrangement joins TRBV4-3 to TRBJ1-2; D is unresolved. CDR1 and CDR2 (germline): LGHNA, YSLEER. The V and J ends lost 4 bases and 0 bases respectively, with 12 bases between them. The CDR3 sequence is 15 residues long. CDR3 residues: CASSPDIWTNYGYTF. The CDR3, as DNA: TGCGCCAGCAGCCCTGACATTTGGACTAACTATGGCTACACCTTC.

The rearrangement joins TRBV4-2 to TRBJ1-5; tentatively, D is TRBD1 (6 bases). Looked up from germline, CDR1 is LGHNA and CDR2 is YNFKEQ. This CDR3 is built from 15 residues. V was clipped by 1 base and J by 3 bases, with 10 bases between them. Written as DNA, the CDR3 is TGTGCCAGCAGCCAAGCTGGGGACAACAATCAGCCCCAGCATTTT. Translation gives CASSQAGDNNQPQHF.